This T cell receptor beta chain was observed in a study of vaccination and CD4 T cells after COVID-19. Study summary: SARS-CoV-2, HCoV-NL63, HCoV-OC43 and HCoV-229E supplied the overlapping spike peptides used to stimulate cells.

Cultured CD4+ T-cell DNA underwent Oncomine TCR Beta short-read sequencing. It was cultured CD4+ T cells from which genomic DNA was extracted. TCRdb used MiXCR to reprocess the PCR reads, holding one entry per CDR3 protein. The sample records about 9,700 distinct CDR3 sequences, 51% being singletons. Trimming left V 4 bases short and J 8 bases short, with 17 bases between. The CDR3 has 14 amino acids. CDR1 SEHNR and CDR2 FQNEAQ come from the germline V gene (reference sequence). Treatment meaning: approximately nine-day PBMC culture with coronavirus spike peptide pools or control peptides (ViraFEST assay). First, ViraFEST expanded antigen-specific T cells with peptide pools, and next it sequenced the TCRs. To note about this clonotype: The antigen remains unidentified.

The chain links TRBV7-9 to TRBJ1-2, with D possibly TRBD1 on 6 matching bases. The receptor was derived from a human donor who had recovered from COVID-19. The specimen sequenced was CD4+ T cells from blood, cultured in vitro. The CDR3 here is CASSSSGRGGGYTF. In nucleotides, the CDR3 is TGTGCCAGCAGCTCATCAGGACGGGGGGGCGGCTACACCTTC.